The present TCR beta chain was sequenced within a study of CD4 T cells in relation to SARS-CoV-2 and coronaviruses. Per germline, CDR1 SQVTM and CDR2 ANQGSEA. V gave up 7 bases and J gave up 0 bases; unmatched junction bases: 10. CDR3 length: 15 residues. Unexposed donor CD4+ T cells date from 2011-2018, before the COVID-19 pandemic. CD4+ T cells were isolated from the cells after 10 days of culture. The protocol was immunoSEQ multiplex PCR, while the TCRdb copy is restricted to in-frame clones and leaves out a portion. The sample records approximately 19,000 clones, about 80% being singletons. In its sample, this clone was seen a few times. The antigen remains unidentified.

The chain has TRBV29-1 and TRBJ2-3, with 7 bases aligning to TRBD1. The sequence was collected from a human donor in good health. Sequencing was carried out using CD4+ T cells from PBMCs, cultured in vitro. The CDR3, as DNA: TGCAGCGCTACTGGGACAGCGGTTAGCACAGATACGCAGTATTTT. Protein sequence: CSATGTAVSTDTQYF.